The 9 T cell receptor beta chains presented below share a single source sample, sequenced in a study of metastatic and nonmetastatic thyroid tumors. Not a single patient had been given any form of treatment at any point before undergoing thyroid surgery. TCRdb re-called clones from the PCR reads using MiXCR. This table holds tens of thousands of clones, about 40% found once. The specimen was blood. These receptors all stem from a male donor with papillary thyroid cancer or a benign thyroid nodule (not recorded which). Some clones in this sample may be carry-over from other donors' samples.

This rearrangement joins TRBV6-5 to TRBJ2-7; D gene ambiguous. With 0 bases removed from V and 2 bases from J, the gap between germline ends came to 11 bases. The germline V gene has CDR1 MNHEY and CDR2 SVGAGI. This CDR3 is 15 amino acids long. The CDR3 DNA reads TGTGCCAGCAGTTACTCGCGGAAGAATACCTACGAGCAGTACTTC. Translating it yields CASSYSRKNTYEQYF.

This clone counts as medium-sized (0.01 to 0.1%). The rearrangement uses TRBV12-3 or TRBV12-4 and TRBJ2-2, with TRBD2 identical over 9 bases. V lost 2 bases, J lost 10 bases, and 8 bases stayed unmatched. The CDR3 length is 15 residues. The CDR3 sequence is CASSLRREGRSELFF. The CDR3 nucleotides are TGTGCCAGCAGTTTAAGGCGGGAGGGCAGATCGGAGCTGTTTTTT.

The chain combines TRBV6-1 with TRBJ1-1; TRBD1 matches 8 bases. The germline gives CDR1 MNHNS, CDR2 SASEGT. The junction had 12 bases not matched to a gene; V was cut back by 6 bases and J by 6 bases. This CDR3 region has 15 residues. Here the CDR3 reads CASRPLPGGWPEAFF. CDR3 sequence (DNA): TGTGCCAGCAGACCCCTCCCAGGGGGCTGGCCTGAAGCTTTCTTT.

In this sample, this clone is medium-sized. The CDR3 sequence is CASSRAGRRSPLHF. CDR3 nucleotide sequence: TGTGCCAGTAGTCGGGCAGGAAGACGGTCACCCCTCCACTTT. The chain joins TRBV19 to TRBJ1-6; D remains unclear. The germline V and J ends were trimmed by 5 bases and 10 bases, with 15 bases remaining between them. The germline V gene has CDR1 LNHDA and CDR2 SQIVND (reference sequence). The CDR3 is 14 amino acids.

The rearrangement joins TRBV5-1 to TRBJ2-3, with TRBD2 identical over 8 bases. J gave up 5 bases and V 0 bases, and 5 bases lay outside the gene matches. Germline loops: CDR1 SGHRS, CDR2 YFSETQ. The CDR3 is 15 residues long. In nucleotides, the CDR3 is TGCGCCAGCAGCTTGGAGCGGGGGTGGGGAGATACGCAGTATTTT. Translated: CASSLERGWGDTQYF.

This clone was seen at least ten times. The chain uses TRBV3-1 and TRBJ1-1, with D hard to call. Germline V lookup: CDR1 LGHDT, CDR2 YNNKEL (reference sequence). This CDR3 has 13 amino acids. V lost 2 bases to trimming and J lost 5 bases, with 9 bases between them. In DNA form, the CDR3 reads TGTGCCAGCAGCCAACCGGGGATGACTGAAGCTTTCTTT. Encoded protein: CASSQPGMTEAFF.

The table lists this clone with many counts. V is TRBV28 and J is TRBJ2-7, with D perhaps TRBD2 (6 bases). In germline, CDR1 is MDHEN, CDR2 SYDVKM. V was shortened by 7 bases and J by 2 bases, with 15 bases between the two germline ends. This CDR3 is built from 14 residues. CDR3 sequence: CASTLGGKAYEQYF. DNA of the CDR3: TGTGCCAGCACCCTAGGAGGGAAGGCCTACGAGCAGTACTTC.

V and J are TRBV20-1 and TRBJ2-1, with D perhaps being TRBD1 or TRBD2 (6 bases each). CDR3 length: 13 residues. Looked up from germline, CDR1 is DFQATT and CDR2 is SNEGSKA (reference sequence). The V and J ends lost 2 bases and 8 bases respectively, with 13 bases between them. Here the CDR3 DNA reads TGCAGTGCTAGAACACTGGGGGGCGATGAGCAGTTCTTC. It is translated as CSARTLGGDEQFF.

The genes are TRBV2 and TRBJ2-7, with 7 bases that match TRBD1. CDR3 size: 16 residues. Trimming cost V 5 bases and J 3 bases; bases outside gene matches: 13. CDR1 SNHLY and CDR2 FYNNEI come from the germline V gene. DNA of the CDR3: TGTGCCAGCAGTCCCATCCCCGAGACAGGGTTCTACGAGCAGTACTTC. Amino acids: CASSPIPETGFYEQYF.